This TCR beta chain is drawn from a study of T-cell memory formation after mild COVID-19. This CDR3 is built from 13 residues. Looked up from germline, CDR1 is KGHDR and CDR2 is SFDVKD. V was shortened by 0 bases and J by 9 bases, with 8 bases between the two germline ends. This clonotype has just a few counts. Its specificity is unknown. Amplification by 5'RACE using constant-segment primers produced TCR alpha and TCR beta cDNA libraries that carried sample barcodes and UMIs. TCRdb independently ran MiXCR on the 5' RACE reads; one entry per CDR3 protein. The sample includes approximately 500,000 distinct CDR3 sequences, 20% to 30% seen only once; the top ten take roughly an eighth. Findings of the study overall: Clones contracting over day 15 to 85 were CD4/CD8 balanced, with later expanders leaning CD4+. The study detected some responding clones in pre-infection memory, suggesting cross-reactive memory joined. Of the contracting clones, CD4+ ones lay mainly in CM and EM, and CD8+ ones in EMRA.

The chain joins TRBV24-1 to TRBJ2-1; a possible D gene is TRBD2 (6 bases). The specimen sequenced was PBMCs or a T cell subset sorted from them (not recorded which). This TCR was sampled from an adult woman who had mild COVID-19 (a few samples of this study predate the infection). Cell type and time point are not known. CDR3 DNA sequence: TGTGCCACCAGTGATTTGCGGGGGTTTGAGCAGTTCTTC. This translates into CATSDLRGFEQFF.